The T cell receptor beta chain under discussion was sequenced for a study of blood T cells in healthy people across ages. V was pared by 7 bases and J by 0 bases, with 14 bases between. CDR1 and CDR2 from the germline V gene are SGHRS and YFSETQ. The CDR3 is made up of 15 amino acids. With a J-beta primer mix and a sample-barcoded 5' primer, a second PCR ran 7 to 11 cycles. TCRdb passed the 5' RACE reads through MiXCR, listing each CDR3 protein once. Altogether roughly 720,000 distinct CDR3 sequences are present, around half being singletons, with the ten largest covering 40% to 50%. This chain joins TRBV5-1 and TRBJ2-1; D is perhaps TRBD2 (5 bases). The clonotype was recovered from a man of 80 years or more in good health. Sequencing used blood. The CDR3 reads CASVRETSSYNEQFF. The CDR3 DNA reads as TGCGCCAGCGTGAGGGAAACGAGCTCCTACAATGAGCAGTTCTTC.